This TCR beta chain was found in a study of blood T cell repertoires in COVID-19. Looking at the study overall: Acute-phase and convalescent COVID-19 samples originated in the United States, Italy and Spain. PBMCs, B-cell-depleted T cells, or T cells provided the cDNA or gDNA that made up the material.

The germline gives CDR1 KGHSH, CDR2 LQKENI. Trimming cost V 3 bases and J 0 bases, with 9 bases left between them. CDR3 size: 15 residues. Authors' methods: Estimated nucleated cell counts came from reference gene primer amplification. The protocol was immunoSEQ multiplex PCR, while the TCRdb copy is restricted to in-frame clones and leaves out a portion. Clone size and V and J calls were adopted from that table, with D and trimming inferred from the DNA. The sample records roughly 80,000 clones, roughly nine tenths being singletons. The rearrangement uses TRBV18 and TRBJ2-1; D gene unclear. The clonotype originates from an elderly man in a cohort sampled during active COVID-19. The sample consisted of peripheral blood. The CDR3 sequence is CASSPSLRSYNEQFF. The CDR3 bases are TGTGCCAGCTCACCGTCACTACGCTCCTACAATGAGCAGTTCTTC.